Ten or more counts support the clone carrying this T cell receptor (beta chain). Germline CDR1 SGHAT, CDR2 FQDESV (reference sequence). CDR3 size: 15 residues. With 6 bases removed from V and 7 bases from J, the gap between germline ends came to 19 bases. A single record per CDR3 protein comes from TCRdb applying MiXCR to the RT-PCR reads. Found here are approximately 720,000 distinct CDR3 sequences, approximately 15% of them singletons; the top ten hold around 3.3%. The chain joins TRBV11-1 to TRBJ2-1; the D gene is possibly TRBD2 (6 bases). The sequence came from a female donor in good health, serving as a healthy control. The sample consisted of memory CD4+ T cells from blood. The CDR3 is CASRGGASIWNEQFF. The CDR3 nucleotides are TGTGCCAGCAGGGGAGGAGCAAGCATATGGAATGAGCAGTTCTTC.